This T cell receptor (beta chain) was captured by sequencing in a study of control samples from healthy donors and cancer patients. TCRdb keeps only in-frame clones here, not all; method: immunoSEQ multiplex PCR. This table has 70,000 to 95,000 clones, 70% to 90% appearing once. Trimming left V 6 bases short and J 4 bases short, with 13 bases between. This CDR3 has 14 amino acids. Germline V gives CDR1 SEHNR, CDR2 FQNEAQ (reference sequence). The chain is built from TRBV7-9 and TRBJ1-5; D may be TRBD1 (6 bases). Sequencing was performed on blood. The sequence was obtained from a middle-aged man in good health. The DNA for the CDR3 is TGTGCCAGCAGTTCCGGGACATTTAATCAGCCCCAGCATTTT. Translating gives CASSSGTFNQPQHF.